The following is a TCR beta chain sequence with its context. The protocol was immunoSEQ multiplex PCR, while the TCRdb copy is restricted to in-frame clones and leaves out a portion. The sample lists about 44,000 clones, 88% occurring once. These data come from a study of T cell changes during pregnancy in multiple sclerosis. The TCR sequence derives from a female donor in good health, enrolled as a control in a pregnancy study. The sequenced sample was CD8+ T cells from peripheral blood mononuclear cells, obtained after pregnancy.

CDR3: CASSLRMNTEAFF. For the CDR3, the DNA is TGTGCCAGCAGTCTGAGGATGAACACTGAAGCTTTCTTT. This sequence joins TRBV6-5 and TRBJ1-1; D not certain. V lost 5 bases and J lost 0, with 7 bases in between. Germline V gene data show CDR1 as MNHEY and CDR2 as SVGAGI. The CDR3 contains 13 residues.